This T cell receptor beta chain originates from a study of post-analysis software for immune sequencing data. For the study at large: In terms of disease course, relapsing-remitting, secondary progressive and progressive-relapsing multiple sclerosis were included. Study results and caveats: The study found significantly lower normalized Chao1 diversity in multiple sclerosis patients than in controls. By F measure, samples from a shared preparation batch strongly co-clustered.

Researchers reported that TCR beta cDNA libraries carried unique molecular identifiers. TCRdb called the PCR reads again in MiXCR, with one record for every CDR3 protein. The sample records approximately 460,000 distinct CDR3 sequences, under 55% being singletons. Comments on this clonotype: Its specificity is not known.

This receptor was obtained from a girl aged 10-17 years with multiple sclerosis. The sequenced material came from blood.

CDR3 nucleotide sequence: TGTGCCAGCAGAAAGATCAGGGGCCCCTCTAATCAGCCCCAGCATTTT. Its translation: CASRKIRGPSNQPQHF. The gene calls are TRBV27 and TRBJ1-5; tentatively, D is TRBD1 (6 bases). Trimming took off 6 bases at V and 4 bases at J, with 19 bases between the two ends. Germline CDR1 and CDR2: MNHEY and SMNVEV (reference sequence). The CDR3 covers 16 residues.